The 13 T cell receptor beta chains below all came from one sample that was sequenced in a study of graft-versus-host responses after intestinal transplantation. Here immunoSEQ multiplex PCR was the method, and the copy in TCRdb shows in-frame clones only, minus some. This sample has 75,000 to 100,000 clones, with more than 70% found just once. The sequences come from PBMCs, collected 255 days after intestinal transplant. These receptors originate from a human patient who received an intestinal transplant, so some T cells may come from the graft donor.

This clone was counted between two and nine times. The gene calls are TRBV19 and TRBJ1-2; D not resolved. The CDR3 covers 12 residues. Germline CDR1 LNHDA, CDR2 SQIVND (reference sequence). Trimming removed 5 bases from V and 4 bases from J, with 8 bases in between. The CDR3 here is CASSLVGYGYTF. In DNA form, the CDR3 reads TGTGCCAGTAGTTTGGTCGGCTATGGCTACACCTTC.

This rearrangement joins TRBV6-5 to TRBJ2-1, with 12 bases aligning to TRBD2. The CDR3 extends over 16 amino acids. Germline V gene sequence: CDR1 MNHEY, CDR2 SVGAGI. The trim removed 0 bases at V and 6 bases at J, leaving 3 bases unmatched. The DNA of the CDR3 is TGTGCCAGCAGTTACTCCGCGGGACTAGCGGGCAATGAGCAGTTCTTC. Its translation: CASSYSAGLAGNEQFF.

This clone was recorded once. The chain recombines TRBV5-1 with TRBJ1-1; maybe TRBD1 (5 bases). The V gene lost 2 bases and the J gene lost 5 bases, with 10 bases spanning the gap. The CDR3 contains 13 residues. Looked up from germline, CDR1 is SGHRS and CDR2 is YFSETQ. DNA for the CDR3: TGCGCCAGCAGCTTATATGGGGGGACTGAAGCTTTCTTT. Its protein is CASSLYGGTEAFF. Drawing the rest from reference TRBV5-1 and TRBJ1-1, the complete variable domain is KAGVTQTPRYLIKTRGQQVTLSCSPISGHRSVSWYQQTPGQGLQFLFEYFSETQRNKGNFPGRFSGRQFSNSRSEMNVSTLELGDSALYLCASSLYGGTEAFFGQGTRLTVV.

The chain recombines TRBV6-1 with TRBJ2-7, with 9 nucleotides matching TRBD2. Trimming removed 7 bases from V and 5 bases from J; junction bases left unmatched: 9. Per the germline V gene, CDR1 is MNHNS and CDR2 is SASEGT. The CDR3 spans 14 residues. Here the CDR3 reads CASTRGGAANEQYF. DNA of the CDR3: TGTGCCAGCACTCGCGGGGGGGCCGCAAACGAGCAGTACTTC.

This chain joins TRBV2 and TRBJ2-3; D is undetermined. Deletions cut 4 bases from V and 4 bases from J, with 18 bases between. This CDR3 spans 16 amino acids. Germline CDR1 SNHLY, CDR2 FYNNEI. The CDR3 is CASSAGQTGSADTQYF. CDR3 in DNA: TGTGCCAGCAGTGCCGGGCAGACGGGTTCAGCAGATACGCAGTATTTT.

V is TRBV7-8 and J is TRBJ1-2; D is uncertain. The CDR3 sequence is 15 residues long. Germline V CDR1 and CDR2: SGHVS, FQNEAQ. Trimming removed 1 base from V and 2 bases from J, with 11 bases in between. CDR3 residues: CASSLEYRRNYGYTF. The CDR3 bases are TGTGCCAGCAGCTTAGAGTATAGGAGAAACTATGGCTACACCTTC. The full variable domain, rest sourced from reference TRBV7-8 and TRBJ1-2, is GAGVSQSPRYKVAKRGQDVALRCDPISGHVSLFWYQQALGQGPEFLTYFQNEAQLDKSGLPSDRFFAERPEGSVSTLKIQRTQQEDSAVYLCASSLEYRRNYGYTFGSGTRLTVV.

CDR3 nucleotide sequence: TGTGCCAGCAGGGTTACGGGACTAGCGATCGAGCAGTACTTC. Translated, it gives CASRVTGLAIEQYF. The J gene is TRBJ2-7, the V gene TRBV2; TRBD2 matches 10 bases. Unmatched junction bases numbered 8, after V lost 6 bases and J lost 6 bases. The CDR3 length is 14 residues. The germline V gene encodes CDR1 SNHLY and CDR2 FYNNEI.

This chain joins TRBV11-2 and TRBJ1-1; the D gene is possibly TRBD1 (5 bases). V was cut by 5 bases and J by 3 bases, with 7 bases left in between. The CDR3 has 12 amino acids. The germline V gene encodes CDR1 SGHAT and CDR2 FQNNGV. The CDR3: CASSLGDTEAFF. The CDR3 bases are TGTGCCAGCAGCCTAGGGGACACTGAAGCTTTCTTT.

The chain has TRBV28 and TRBJ2-7; a possible D gene is TRBD1 (7 bases). The V gene lost 2 bases and the J gene lost 1 base, with 9 bases spanning the gap. From germline, CDR1 is MDHEN and CDR2 SYDVKM. This CDR3 spans 14 amino acids. CDR3 coding DNA: TGTGCCAGCAGTTTACAGGGGGGATCCTACGAGCAGTACTTC. Protein product: CASSLQGGSYEQYF. Variable domain in full (rest from reference TRBV28 and TRBJ2-7): DVKVTQSSRYLVKRTGEKVFLECVQDMDHENMFWYRQDPGLGLRLIYFSYDVKMKEKGDIPEGYSVSREKKERFSLILESASTNQTSMYLCASSLQGGSYEQYFGPGTRLTVT.

The J gene is TRBJ2-3, the V gene TRBV6-5; the D is unclear. Trimming stripped 7 bases from V and 1 base from J, with 9 bases between. From germline, CDR1 is MNHEY and CDR2 SVGAGI. CDR3 length: 13 amino acids. This chain's CDR3 is CASKPDRTDTQYF. Here the CDR3 DNA reads TGTGCCAGCAAACCCGACCGCACAGATACGCAGTATTTT.

This chain uses TRBV7-8 with TRBJ2-5; D uncertain. Trimming left V 3 bases short and J 1 base short, with 6 bases between. The CDR3 is made up of 13 amino acids. The V gene's germline CDR1 is SGHVS and CDR2 FQNEAQ. In DNA, the CDR3 is TGTGCCAGCAGCTTGAGATTCCAAGAGACCCAGTACTTC. Its protein is CASSLRFQETQYF.

The chain links TRBV28 to TRBJ1-5, with 11 bases fitting TRBD1. V was pared by 4 bases and J by 0 bases, with 5 bases of the junction left unmatched. CDR1 is MDHEN, CDR2 SYDVKM, per germline. There are 17 residues in the CDR3. The CDR3 reads CASSWTGGPISNQPQHF. CDR3 in DNA: TGTGCCAGCAGTTGGACAGGGGGCCCTATTAGCAATCAGCCCCAGCATTTT.

This clone turned up a few times. The gene calls are TRBV6-6 and TRBJ1-5, with no clear D. The CDR3 extends over 14 amino acids. Trimming stripped 8 bases from V and 0 bases from J, with 11 bases between. The germline V gene has CDR1 MNHNY and CDR2 SVGAGI (reference sequence). The DNA for the CDR3 is TGTGCCAGCGGTTCAGACGGTAGCAATCAGCCCCAGCATTTT. It translates to CASGSDGSNQPQHF.